Detailed here is one TCR beta chain. Its target is unknown. The sample comes from a study of shared clonotypes between healthy human individuals. General study points: With few donors, the genetic and exposure-history diversity represented was limited.

Trimming took off 6 bases at V and 4 bases at J, with 12 bases between the two ends. The CDR3 extends over 13 amino acids. Germline CDR1 and CDR2: MNHEY and SVGAGI. Sequenced by immunoSEQ multiplex PCR; TCRdb stores in-frame clones only, minus some. Of about 670,000 clones detected, 72% appear once; the ten largest clones hold under 2%. This chain connects TRBV6-5 to TRBJ1-2, with TRBD1 as a possible D gene (5 bases). The sequence was collected from a woman in her 30s in good health. Sequencing was done on a sample of memory CD4+ T cells sorted from blood. Subset denoted: CD45RA-negative fraction. Here the CDR3 DNA reads TGTGCCAGCAGCCGGGACGCGAGCTATGGCTACACCTTC. Residues: CASSRDASYGYTF.